The 17 T cell receptor beta chains reported below all come from one sample, sequenced in a study of cytomegalovirus exposure and HLA in healthy donors. PCR amplification relied on 60 Vbeta primers (plus 13 Jbeta primers). Assay: immunoSEQ multiplex PCR; the TCRdb copy retains only in-frame clones and omits some. The repertoire includes 99,000 or so clones, about 9.4% of them detected once, and 5% to 6.5% sits in the top ten. The sequenced material came from PBMCs. These TCRs come from a man aged 35 to 55 in good health and CMV-seropositive.

The chain has TRBV7-2 and TRBJ2-3, with 9 nucleotides matching TRBD2. CDR3 length: 17 residues. With 2 bases clipped from V and 2 bases from J, the junction kept 8 bases outside the gene matches. Germline V lookup: CDR1 SGHTA, CDR2 FQGNSA. CDR3 sequence reads: CASSLMAGGVSTDTQYF. The CDR3 DNA reads TGTGCCAGCAGCTTAATGGCGGGAGGGGTTTCCACAGATACGCAGTATTTT.

This clone showed up just a few times. The J gene is TRBJ1-1, the V gene TRBV29-1, with 8 bases identical to TRBD1. The CDR3 loop spans 12 amino acids. The J segment lost 1 base and the V segment lost 8 bases, leaving 3 bases of the junction unmatched. CDR1 is SQVTM and CDR2 is ANQGSEA in the germline V gene. The CDR3 spells CSSGQGNTEAFF. CDR3 coding DNA: TGCAGCTCCGGACAGGGGAACACTGAAGCTTTCTTT.

The table lists this clone with a few counts. V gene TRBV29-1 combines with J gene TRBJ2-1; 7 bases line up with TRBD2. V lost 4 bases, J lost 6 bases, and 12 bases stayed unmatched. CDR3 size: 15 residues. Germline assignment: CDR1 SQVTM and CDR2 ANQGSEA. CDR3 in amino acids: CSVGLREKNRNEQFF. The CDR3 nucleotides read TGCAGCGTTGGGCTGCGGGAGAAGAACCGCAATGAGCAGTTCTTC.

The V call is TRBV7-2, the J call TRBJ2-4; D is undetermined. The V gene lost 2 bases and the J gene lost 6 bases, with 14 bases spanning the gap. Germline CDR1 and CDR2: SGHTA and FQGNSA. The CDR3 runs 15 residues. The chain's CDR3 is CASSLTATPGNIQYF. The CDR3 nucleotides are TGTGCCAGCAGCTTAACTGCCACGCCGGGAAACATTCAGTACTTC.

V and J are TRBV5-1 and TRBJ2-7, with D possibly being TRBD1 (6 bases). V was trimmed by 0 bases and J by 3 bases, leaving 10 bases between them. This CDR3 has 14 residues. CDR1 SGHRS and CDR2 YFSETQ come from the germline V gene. CDR3 in amino acids: CASSLGGTSYEQYF. CDR3 nucleotides: TGCGCCAGCAGCTTGGGGGGGACAAGCTACGAGCAGTACTTC.

The rearrangement joins TRBV14 to TRBJ2-7, with 13 bases that match TRBD2. The ends lost 5 bases at V and 3 bases at J; junction bases unmatched: 1. CDR1 is SGHDN and CDR2 is FVKESK in the germline V gene. The CDR3 is 14 residues long. CDR3 loop: CASSWTSGSYEQYF. The CDR3 DNA reads TGTGCCAGCAGCTGGACTAGCGGGAGCTACGAGCAGTACTTC.

There are a few counts of this clone. This rearrangement joins TRBV6-1 to TRBJ1-3; D call uncertain. V lost 2 bases and J lost 1, with 15 bases in between. The CDR3 totals 17 residues. CDR1 MNHNS and CDR2 SASEGT come from the germline V gene. CDR3 nucleotide sequence: TGTGCCAGCAGTGAAACGAGGGAACCGAGTTCTGGAAACACCATATATTTT. Translated: CASSETREPSSGNTIYF.

This clone appeared a few times. The J gene is TRBJ1-4, the V gene TRBV9, with 9 nucleotides matching TRBD1. Germline-derived CDR1 and CDR2 are SGDLS and YYNGEE. CDR3 size: 17 residues. V shed 0 bases and J 7 bases; nucleotides not matched to a gene: 10. CDR3 sequence reads: CASSVGPVGTGSEKLFF. CDR3 nucleotide sequence: TGTGCCAGCAGCGTAGGTCCCGTTGGGACAGGGAGTGAAAAACTGTTTTTT.

The chain has TRBV7-9 and TRBJ1-1; 7 bases are a match to TRBD1. The CDR3 consists of 15 residues. Losses at the gene ends were 2 bases for V and 2 bases for J; bases not matched to a gene: 5. Germline CDR1 is SEHNR and CDR2 is FQNEAQ (reference sequence). This CDR3 reads CASSLSTGANTEAFF. CDR3 nucleotides: TGTGCCAGCAGCTTATCCACAGGGGCCAACACTGAAGCTTTCTTT.

The V call is TRBV5-8, the J call TRBJ2-7, with D hard to call. The germline gives CDR1 SGHTS, CDR2 YDEGEE. The length of the CDR3 is 14 residues. Deletions cut 3 bases from V and 7 bases from J, with 17 bases between. The CDR3 reads CASSSPDTLREQYF. The CDR3 DNA reads as TGTGCCAGCAGCTCCCCCGACACCCTACGAGAGCAGTACTTC. The complete variable domain, with remaining parts taken from reference TRBV5-8 and TRBJ2-7, reads EAGVTQSPTHLIKTRGQQATLRCSPISGHTSVYWYQQALGLGLQFLLWYDEGEERNRGNFPPRFSGRQFPNYSSELNVNALELEDSALYLCASSSPDTLREQYFGPGTRLTVT.

A few counts support this clone. The same CDR3 arises from other DNA sequences in this sample as well. The CDR3 nucleotides are TGTGCCAGCAGTTACTCGTACAGGGGACGGGACGAGCAGTACTTC. This translates into CASSYSYRGRDEQYF. The chain joins TRBV6-5 to TRBJ2-7; 7 bases map to TRBD1. J lost 5 bases, V lost 0 bases, and 7 bases had no gene match. The CDR3 has 15 amino acids. The germline CDR1 and CDR2 sequences are MNHEY and SVGAGI.

This clone was recorded a few times. A junction boundary mismatches the germline segment, possibly from a read error. This chain links TRBV7-7 with TRBJ2-5, with a tentative D call TRBD2 (5 bases). Germline CDR1 SSHAT, CDR2 FNYEAQ (reference sequence). The CDR3 sequence is 14 residues long. The CDR3 nucleotides read TGTGCTAGCAGCTTTACGGGGTACCAAGAGACCCAGTACTTC. It encodes CASSFTGYQETQYF.

The V call is TRBV5-4, the J call TRBJ2-5; 16 bases map to TRBD2. V was clipped by 2 bases and J by 5 bases; unmatched bases: 6. This CDR3 has 17 amino acids. CDR1 and CDR2 from the germline V gene are SGHNT and YYREEE (reference sequence). CDR3 region: CASSLGTSGRVEETQYF. Here the CDR3 DNA reads TGTGCCAGCAGCTTAGGGACTAGCGGGAGGGTGGAGGAGACCCAGTACTTC.

Points on this clone: A read error may produce the germline difference seen at one junction end. The J gene is TRBJ2-5, the V gene TRBV28; D unclear. The CDR3 is 14 residues long. The germline gives CDR1 MDHEN, CDR2 SYDVKM. The CDR3 is CASSPPRIPEAQYF. CDR3 coding DNA: TGTGCCAGCAGTCCTCCCAGAATCCCAGAGGCCCAGTACTTC.

The J gene is TRBJ1-1, the V gene TRBV5-4, with 8 positions matching TRBD1. The CDR3 spans 15 residues. The germline gives CDR1 SGHNT, CDR2 YYREEE (reference sequence). V trimming: 5 bases; J trimming: 1 base; junction bases outside the gene matches: 7. The CDR3: CASRVAGQENTEAFF. The CDR3 bases are TGTGCCAGCAGAGTCGCGGGACAGGAGAACACTGAAGCTTTCTTT.

The V call is TRBV18, the J call TRBJ2-7; 8 nucleotides line up with TRBD2. The CDR3 is made up of 13 amino acids. The germline V gene has CDR1 KGHSH and CDR2 LQKENI. The V segment lost 3 bases and the J segment 5 bases; nucleotides outside the gene matches: 3. The CDR3 DNA follows: TGTGCCAGCTCACCGGGACTAGAGAACGAGCAGTACTTC. Its translation is CASSPGLENEQYF.

This sequence joins TRBV28 and TRBJ2-7, with 11 bases matching TRBD1. Germline V gene data show CDR1 as MDHEN and CDR2 as SYDVKM. V lost 6 bases and J lost 5; bases outside the gene matches: 9. This CDR3 is 15 amino acids long. The CDR3 reads CASSTRTGGADEQYF. DNA of the CDR3: TGTGCCAGCAGCACCCGGACAGGGGGCGCGGACGAGCAGTACTTC.